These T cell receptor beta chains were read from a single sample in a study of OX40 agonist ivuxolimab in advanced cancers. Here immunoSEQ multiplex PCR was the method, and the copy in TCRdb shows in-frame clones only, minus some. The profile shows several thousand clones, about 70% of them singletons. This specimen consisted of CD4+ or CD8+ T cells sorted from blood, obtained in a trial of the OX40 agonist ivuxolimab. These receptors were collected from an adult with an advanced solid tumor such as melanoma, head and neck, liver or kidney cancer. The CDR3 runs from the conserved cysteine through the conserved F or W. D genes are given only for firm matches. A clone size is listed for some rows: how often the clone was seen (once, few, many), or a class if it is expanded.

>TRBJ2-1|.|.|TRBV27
CASSSGGNEQFF
TGTGCCAGCAGCTCTGGGGGGAATGAGCAGTTCTTC
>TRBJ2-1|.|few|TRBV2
CASSGPSEEQFF
TGTGCCAGCAGTGGGCCTAGCGAGGAGCAGTTCTTC
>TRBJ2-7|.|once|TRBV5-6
CASRGASSYEQYF
TGTGCCAGCAGGGGGGCCAGCTCCTACGAGCAGTACTTC
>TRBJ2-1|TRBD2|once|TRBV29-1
CSGGLAGEHYNEQFF
TGCAGCGGGGGACTAGCGGGGGAGCACTACAATGAGCAGTTCTTC
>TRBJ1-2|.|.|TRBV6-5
CASSYTQGDGYTF
TGTGCCAGCAGTTACACCCAGGGAGATGGCTACACCTTC
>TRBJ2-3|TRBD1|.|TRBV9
CASSAWTGKTDTQYF
TGTGCCAGCAGCGCCTGGACAGGGAAGACAGATACGCAGTATTTT
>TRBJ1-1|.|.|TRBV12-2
CASRLGFTGQGFDTEAFF
TGTGCAAGTCGCTTAGGTTTCACGGGACAGGGTTTCGACACTGAAGCTTTCTTT
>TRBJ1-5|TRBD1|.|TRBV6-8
CASSYLTGALQPQHF
TGTGCCAGCAGTTACCTGACAGGGGCCTTACAGCCCCAGCATTTT
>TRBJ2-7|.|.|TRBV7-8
CASSFSYEQYF
TGTGCCAGCAGCTTTAGCTACGAGCAGTACTTC
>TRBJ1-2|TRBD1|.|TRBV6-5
CASSYGDRGLGGGYTF
TGTGCCAGCAGTTACGGGGACAGGGGGCTTGGTGGTGGCTACACCTTC
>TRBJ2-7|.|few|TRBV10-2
CATLQGEHEQYF
TGCGCCACCTTACAAGGGGAGCACGAGCAGTACTTC
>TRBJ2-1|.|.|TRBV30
CAWTPGTRYSYNEQFF
TGTGCCTGGACCCCTGGGACAAGGTACTCCTACAATGAGCAGTTCTTC
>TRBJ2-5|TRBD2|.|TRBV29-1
CSVEGSSGRALETQYF
TGCAGCGTTGAAGGATCCAGCGGGAGGGCCCTAGAGACCCAGTACTTC
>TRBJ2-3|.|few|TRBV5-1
CASSLDTRVGTDTQYF
TGCGCCAGCAGCTTGGATACTAGGGTTGGGACAGATACGCAGTATTTT
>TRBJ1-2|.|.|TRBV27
CASSITMRGALGSGYTF
TGTGCCAGCAGCATAACAATGAGGGGGGCGCTTGGATCTGGCTACACCTTC
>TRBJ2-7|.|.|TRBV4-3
CASSQEYGQYSYEQYF
TGCGCCAGCAGCCAAGAGTATGGACAGTACTCCTACGAGCAGTACTTC
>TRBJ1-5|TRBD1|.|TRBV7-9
CASSLGTGDWQPQHF
TGTGCCAGCAGCTTAGGTACAGGGGATTGGCAGCCCCAGCATTTT
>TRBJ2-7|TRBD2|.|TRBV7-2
CASSPFTSGVSYEQYF
TGTGCCAGCAGCCCCTTCACTAGCGGGGTCTCCTACGAGCAGTACTTC
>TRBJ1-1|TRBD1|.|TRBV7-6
CASSLGQGGGYTEAFF
TGTGCCAGCAGCTTAGGACAGGGAGGAGGGTACACTGAAGCTTTCTTT
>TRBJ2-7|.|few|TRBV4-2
CASSHIQGVEAYEQYF
TGTGCCAGCAGCCATATACAGGGAGTAGAAGCCTACGAGCAGTACTTC
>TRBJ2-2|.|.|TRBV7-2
CASSPGQFGTGELFF
TGTGCCAGCAGCCCTGGACAGTTTGGTACCGGGGAGCTGTTTTTT
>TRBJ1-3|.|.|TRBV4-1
CASSQGGPQLGNTIYF
TGCGCCAGCAGCCAAGGAGGACCCCAGCTTGGAAACACCATATATTTT
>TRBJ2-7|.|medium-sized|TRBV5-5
CASSLGQGGEQYF
TGTGCCAGCAGCTTGGGACAGGGAGGCGAGCAGTACTTC